Reported below is one TCR beta chain. One end of the junction fails to match germline, which may point to a read error. This sample was included in a study of tumor-infiltrating lymphocytes in primary liver carcinoma. Researchers generated TCR beta cDNA from approximately 450 ng of total RNA, relying on a constant-region primer. Amplification in three nested multiplex PCR rounds with slightly modified ARM-PCR gave rise to TCR beta libraries. Each of the first two PCR rounds ran roughly 9 cycles with TRBV1-TRBV30 forward and C-beta reverse primers. TCRdb redid the calling of the multiplex PCR reads with MiXCR, one entry per CDR3 protein. The sample consists of about 74,000 distinct CDR3 sequences, 60% to 80% of them appearing once. Without any cell sorting, about 20-32 mg of bulk tissue yielded co-extracted RNA and DNA. This CDR3 comprises 15 residues. CDR1 is MNHEY, CDR2 SVGAGI, per germline.

Sequenced sample: liver tumor tissue from sampling region 4. This sample's subset: tumor region T4, right-lateral pole. V usage is TRBV6-5 and J usage is TRBJ2-7, with a weak D call TRBD2 (5 bases). The clonotype comes from a middle-aged man with primary liver carcinoma and hepatitis B virus infection. CDR3 sequence: CASSYGPGMGSERYF. The CDR3 region has the DNA TGTGCCAGCAGTTACGGCCCGGGAATGGGGTCCGAGCGGTACTTC.